Listed here are 20 T cell receptor beta chains from one sample, sequenced in a study of CD8 T cells in Susac syndrome. RNA in amounts of roughly 0.5 to 1 ug was reverse transcribed with random hexamers. TCRdb passed the immunoSEQ multiplex PCR reads through MiXCR, listing each CDR3 protein once. The sample shows approximately 130,000 distinct CDR3 sequences, around 91% of them seen only once. The sample consisted of CD8+ T cells from PBMCs. These receptors were collected from a human donor with multiple sclerosis.

J is TRBJ2-5 and V is TRBV9; D is ambiguous. Trimming pared 5 bases from V and 5 bases from J, leaving 16 bases between. From germline, CDR1 is SGDLS and CDR2 YYNGEE. This CDR3 spans 14 amino acids. This CDR3 reads CASRGSVDEETQYF. CDR3 DNA: TGTGCCAGCAGAGGCTCGGTGGACGAGGAGACCCAGTACTTC.

The V call is TRBV27, the J call TRBJ2-3; D perhaps matches TRBD1 (5 bases). CDR1 is MNHEY, CDR2 SMNVEV, per germline (reference sequence). The CDR3 contains 11 residues. With 10 bases removed from V and 15 bases from J, the gap between germline ends came to 20 bases. The CDR3 DNA is TGTGCCACCCAGGGTGGAGAGGTTCAATATTTT. Its translation: CATQGGEVQYF.

The genes are TRBV24-1 and TRBJ2-3; 13 positions match TRBD2. The CDR3 sequence is 17 residues long. The trim removed 4 bases at V and 4 bases at J, leaving 7 bases unmatched. Germline loops: CDR1 KGHDR, CDR2 SFDVKD. The CDR3 spells CATSDCGLAGAPDTQYF. The CDR3 coding sequence is TGTGCCACCAGTGACTGCGGACTAGCGGGAGCCCCAGATACGCAGTATTTT.

CDR3 loop: CASTGSTDTQYF. The CDR3 nucleotides read TGTGCCAGCACCGGGTCCACAGATACGCAGTATTTT. This sequence joins TRBV19 and TRBJ2-3, with unresolved D. The V end lost 9 bases, the J end lost 2 bases, and 9 bases lay between the germline ends. Per the germline V gene, CDR1 is LNHDA and CDR2 is SQIVND (reference sequence). CDR3 size: 12 residues.

This clonotype was counted a single time. CDR3 loop: CASSHWQRAYEQYF. The DNA of the CDR3 is TGCGCCAGCAGTCACTGGCAGAGAGCCTACGAGCAGTACTTC. The J gene is TRBJ2-7, the V gene TRBV23-1; D not resolved. TRBV23-1 counts as an open reading frame of uncertain function. The germline V and J ends were trimmed by 3 bases and 2 bases, with 11 bases remaining between them. This CDR3 has 14 residues.

The V and J genes are TRBV4-1 and TRBJ2-7; a possible D gene is TRBD2 (6 bases). The CDR3 runs 12 residues. Trimming removed 1 base from V and 6 bases from J, with 7 bases in between. The germline V gene has CDR1 MGHRA and CDR2 YSYEKL. In DNA, the CDR3 is TGCGCCAGCAGCCAAGTGACTAGCGAGCAGTACTTC. Protein: CASSQVTSEQYF.

This clonotype was seen a single time. The chain links TRBV14 to TRBJ2-1, with 7 bases fitting TRBD2. Germline values: CDR1 SGHDN, CDR2 FVKESK. The CDR3 has 16 amino acids. The J segment lost 8 bases and the V segment lost 4 bases, leaving 14 bases of the junction unmatched. The CDR3 DNA reads TGTGCCAGCAGCCTCTGGGCGGGAGTCCCGCCCGATGAGCAGTTCTTC. This translates into CASSLWAGVPPDEQFF. Filled out from reference TRBV14 and TRBJ2-1, the complete variable domain reads EAGVTQFPSHSVIEKGQTVTLRCDPISGHDNLYWYRRVMGKEIKFLLHFVKESKQDESGMPNNRFLAERTGGTYSTLKVQPAELEDSGVYFCASSLWAGVPPDEQFFGPGTRLTVL.

The V and J genes are TRBV28 and TRBJ2-2; D gene unclear. Germline V gene data show CDR1 as MDHEN and CDR2 as SYDVKM. The V end was cut by 3 bases, the J end by 3 bases, with 5 bases between. This CDR3 is built from 13 residues. CDR3 sequence: CASSLPDTGELFF. In DNA, the CDR3 is TGTGCCAGCAGTTTGCCAGACACCGGGGAGCTGTTTTTT.

This chain links TRBV7-8 with TRBJ1-5; D possibly corresponds to TRBD1 (6 bases). Trimming pared 3 bases from V and 1 base from J, leaving 13 bases between. This CDR3 region has 16 residues. The germline CDR1 and CDR2 sequences are SGHVS and FQNEAQ. The CDR3 region has the DNA TGTGCCAGCAGCTTCTCAGGGGTTGGGAGCAATCAGCCCCAGCATTTT. Its protein product is CASSFSGVGSNQPQHF.

This rearrangement joins TRBV27 to TRBJ2-3; 8 bases agree with TRBD2. The trim removed 3 bases at V and 0 bases at J, leaving 2 bases unmatched. Germline V gives CDR1 MNHEY, CDR2 SMNVEV (reference sequence). The CDR3 is 15 residues long. The CDR3 here is CASSFASGSTDTQYF. The CDR3 DNA reads TGTGCCAGCAGTTTCGCTAGCGGGAGCACAGATACGCAGTATTTT.

In DNA form, the CDR3 reads TGTGCCAGCAGCCCGGGACAATACACAGATACGCAGTATTTT. As protein: CASSPGQYTDTQYF. This chain connects TRBV7-9 to TRBJ2-3; maybe TRBD1 (6 bases). CDR3 length: 14 amino acids. The V end lost 5 bases, the J end lost 2 bases, and 11 bases lay between the germline ends. Germline CDR1 SEHNR, CDR2 FQNEAQ (reference sequence).

The V and J genes are TRBV4-2 and TRBJ2-5, with D hard to call. V was cut by 0 bases and J by 2 bases, with 10 bases left in between. The CDR3 has 15 residues. Per the germline V gene, CDR1 is LGHNA and CDR2 is YNFKEQ. DNA for the CDR3: TGTGCCAGCAGCCAAGATGGGCGGCTACAAGAGACCCAGTACTTC. Protein: CASSQDGRLQETQYF.

There are a few counts of this clonotype. CDR3 nucleotides: TGCGCCAGCAGCCAACCGGGGAATGTCTACGAGCAGTACTTC. Its protein is CASSQPGNVYEQYF. V usage is TRBV4-1 and J usage is TRBJ2-7; a possible D gene is TRBD2 (5 bases). The V end was cut by 2 bases, the J end by 3 bases, with 11 bases between. CDR1 and CDR2 (germline): MGHRA, YSYEKL. The length of the CDR3 is 14 residues.

This chain links TRBV4-2 with TRBJ1-4, with TRBD1 matching 7 bases. V lost 1 base to trimming and J lost 3 bases; unmatched junction nucleotides: 2. The CDR3 contains 15 residues. The germline gives CDR1 LGHNA, CDR2 YNFKEQ. CDR3: CASSQGDRANEKLFF. In nucleotides, the CDR3 is TGTGCCAGCAGCCAAGGGGACAGAGCTAATGAAAAACTGTTTTTT.

Only one count was recorded for this clonotype. This chain joins TRBV5-1 and TRBJ1-2, with 10 bases aligning to TRBD1. Unmatched junction bases numbered 9, after V lost 4 bases and J lost 3 bases. The CDR3 runs 16 residues. Germline V CDR1 and CDR2: SGHRS, YFSETQ. CDR3 sequence reads: CASSPGQGMDHYGYTF. The CDR3 DNA reads as TGCGCCAGCAGCCCGGGACAGGGGATGGATCACTATGGCTACACCTTC.

This chain uses TRBV3-1 with TRBJ2-2, with 10 bases lining up with TRBD2. Germline V gene lookup returns CDR1 LGHDT and CDR2 YNNKEL (reference sequence). This CDR3 has 15 amino acids. Trimming cost V 4 bases and J 7 bases; bases outside gene matches: 6. The CDR3 loop is CASSLIAGGLGELFF. CDR3 bases: TGTGCCAGCAGCCTCATAGCGGGAGGACTCGGGGAGCTGTTTTTT.

The gene calls are TRBV5-4 and TRBJ2-7; TRBD1 matches at 8 bases. The CDR3 sequence is 13 residues long. V shed 4 bases, J shed 5 bases, and the junction held 5 bases outside the gene matches. The germline V gene has CDR1 SGHNT and CDR2 YYREEE (reference sequence). CDR3 region: CASSPDRANEQYF. The CDR3 region has the DNA TGTGCCAGCAGCCCGGACAGGGCGAACGAGCAGTACTTC.

The chain joins TRBV11-2 to TRBJ2-1; TRBD2 agrees at 13 bases. The CDR3 is 17 residues long. The trim removed 5 bases at V and 9 bases at J, leaving 13 bases unmatched. Germline V gene lookup returns CDR1 SGHAT and CDR2 FQNNGV. CDR3 nucleotide sequence: TGTGCCAGCAGCCCCCACCGTACTAGCGGGAGGGCGGGTGAGCAGTTCTTC. Translated, it gives CASSPHRTSGRAGEQFF. The full variable domain, its missing parts supplied by reference TRBV11-2 and TRBJ2-1, is EAGVAQSPRYKIIEKRQSVAFWCNPISGHATLYWYQQILGQGPKLLIQFQNNGVVDDSQLPKDRFSAERLKGVDSTLKIQPAKLEDSAVYLCASSPHRTSGRAGEQFFGPGTRLTVL.

This CDR3 is CASSGTEIYEQYF. CDR3 nucleotide sequence: TGTGCCAGCAGCGGGACAGAGATCTACGAGCAGTACTTC. The V gene is TRBV27, the J gene TRBJ2-7, with 7 bases that match TRBD1. Trimming removed 6 bases from V and 3 bases from J; junction bases left unmatched: 5. The CDR3 totals 13 residues. CDR1 is MNHEY and CDR2 is SMNVEV in the germline V gene (reference sequence).

This sequence joins TRBV29-1 and TRBJ2-3; TRBD2 might be the D (6 bases). Trimming left V 7 bases short and J 2 bases short, with 13 bases between. This CDR3 spans 13 amino acids. Germline V gene lookup returns CDR1 SQVTM and CDR2 ANQGSEA. CDR3 nucleotide sequence: TGCAGCGCTGGCGGCGGGACCACAGATACGCAGTATTTT. Translating it yields CSAGGGTTDTQYF.